Presented here are 11 T cell receptor beta chains from one specimen sequenced in a study of immune cell composition in non-small cell lung cancer. Measured with immunoSEQ multiplex PCR; TCRdb has only the in-frame clones, and not every one. The data contain about 6,700 clones, less than 80% of them singletons. Normal lung was sampled as far from the tumour as possible, at least 3 cm. Sequencing input: non-adjacent lung tissue. These receptor sequences come from a human donor with non-small cell lung cancer.

This chain uses TRBV7-9 with TRBJ2-3, with 10 nucleotides matching TRBD2. The CDR3 is 18 residues long. V dropped 1 base and J dropped 0; count of bases not matched to a gene: 7. The germline V gene has CDR1 SEHNR and CDR2 FQNEAQ (reference sequence). CDR3 coding DNA: TGTGCCAGCAGCTTAGGGACTAGCGGTGATGTTAGCACAGATACGCAGTATTTT. Its protein product is CASSLGTSGDVSTDTQYF.

The chain has TRBV27 and TRBJ1-6, with D perhaps TRBD1 (5 bases). The germline CDR1 and CDR2 sequences are MNHEY and SMNVEV (reference sequence). The V gene lost 0 bases and the J gene lost 2 bases, with 8 bases spanning the gap. CDR3 size: 16 residues. The CDR3 DNA reads as TGTGCCAGCAGTTTATCAGCAGGGACCTATAATTCACCCCTCCACTTT. It codes for CASSLSAGTYNSPLHF.

The CDR3 sequence is CASSMTGTEQPQHF. CDR3 sequence (DNA): TGTGCCAGCAGCATGACTGGGACAGAGCAGCCCCAGCATTTT. The genes are TRBV27 and TRBJ1-5, with 7 bases matching TRBD1. This CDR3 comprises 14 residues. J lost 7 bases, V lost 6 bases, and 9 bases had no gene match. CDR1 and CDR2 (germline): MNHEY, SMNVEV (reference sequence).

CDR3 sequence (DNA): TGTGCCAGCAGGGAACAGGGCCCTGCCGCCAATGAGCAGTTCTTC. It is translated as CASREQGPAANEQFF. The genes are TRBV6-1 and TRBJ2-1, with D possibly TRBD1 on 6 matching bases. The CDR3 is 15 residues long. The ends were cut back, 6 bases at V and 6 bases at J, with 18 bases in the middle. Germline V CDR1 and CDR2: MNHNS, SASEGT.

V gene TRBV9 combines with J gene TRBJ2-3; tentatively, D is TRBD2 (5 bases). The CDR3 has 15 amino acids. Per germline, CDR1 SGDLS and CDR2 YYNGEE. V dropped 3 bases and J dropped 2 bases, with 13 bases sitting between them. The CDR3 DNA is TGTGCCAGCAGCGCCTGGACGGGAAACACAGATACGCAGTATTTT. Protein: CASSAWTGNTDTQYF.

The rearrangement joins TRBV28 to TRBJ2-6; D not certain. This CDR3 has 14 residues. With 5 bases removed from V and 3 bases from J, the gap between germline ends came to 8 bases. CDR1 is MDHEN and CDR2 is SYDVKM in the germline V gene. The CDR3 is CASSTMVGANVLTF. CDR3 sequence (DNA): TGTGCCAGCAGTACTATGGTTGGGGCCAACGTCCTGACTTTC.

The rearrangement uses TRBV7-8 and TRBJ2-7, with D tentatively TRBD1 (6 bases). Trimming pared 8 bases from V and 1 base from J, leaving 18 bases between. The CDR3 runs to 15 residues. From germline, CDR1 is SGHVS and CDR2 FQNEAQ. CDR3 sequence reads: CASSVRDTLSYEQYF. The CDR3 region has the DNA TGTGCCAGCTCCGTTCGGGACACCTTGTCCTACGAGCAGTACTTC.

V is TRBV18 and J is TRBJ2-5; a possible D gene is TRBD1 (6 bases). The assigned J gene may be wrong: the sequence end matches TRBJ2-7 better. The CDR3 runs 16 residues. The germline CDR1 and CDR2 sequences are KGHSH and LQKENI. The CDR3 protein is CASSPRSGVSSYEQYF. CDR3 nucleotide sequence: TGTGCCAGCTCACCACGTTCAGGGGTAAGCTCCTACGAGCAGTACTTC.

This clone has more than one count but fewer than ten. The CDR3 sequence: CASSPRQAYEQYF. CDR3 in DNA: TGTGCCAGCAGCCCCCGACAGGCCTACGAGCAGTACTTC. V usage is TRBV7-9 and J usage is TRBJ2-7; perhaps TRBD1 as D (6 bases). Trimming pared 5 bases from V and 2 bases from J, leaving 10 bases between. Germline lookup yields CDR1 SEHNR and CDR2 FQNEAQ (reference sequence). The CDR3 covers 13 residues.

This sequence joins TRBV6-1 and TRBJ2-7, with D possibly being TRBD2 (5 bases). In germline, CDR1 is MNHNS, CDR2 SASEGT. Trimming cost V 2 bases and J 7 bases, with 9 bases left between them. CDR3 length equals 12 residues. The CDR3 DNA reads as TGTGCCAGCAGTGAACCGCCGGGGGAGCAGTACTTC. Amino acids: CASSEPPGEQYF.

The chain employs TRBV9 and TRBJ1-3; no reliable D call. Germline CDR1 and CDR2: SGDLS and YYNGEE. Trimming removed 4 bases from V and 0 bases from J, with 14 bases in between. The CDR3 length is 16 residues. CDR3 protein: CASSPHQAPSGNTIYF. As DNA, the CDR3 is TGTGCCAGCAGCCCCCACCAGGCGCCCTCTGGAAACACCATATATTTT.